The entry below describes one TCR beta chain. What it binds is unknown. This record comes from a study of T cell responses to AZD1222 COVID-19 vaccine. TCRdb's table, derived via immunoSEQ multiplex PCR, lists solely in-frame clones and lacks some. The sample lists roughly 180,000 clones; approximately 92% were seen once. Whole-study results and caveats: Repertoire sampling happened only post peak T cell response. Reports say nearly half of spike-specific TCRs go after unmutated variant regions. Donors skewed white British and female; clonal diversity was possibly underestimated.

Trimming took 1 base from V and 3 from J, leaving 4 bases between them. The CDR3 spans 12 residues. Germline V CDR1 and CDR2: KGHSH, LQKENI. The sequence came from an adult who received the MenACWY meningococcal vaccine as a control. The genes are TRBV18 and TRBJ2-7, with no clear D. Specimen: peripheral blood, collected 28 days after the second dose of the MenACWY control vaccine. DNA for the CDR3: TGTGCCAGCTCACCACAGGACTACGAGCAGTACTTC. Translation gives CASSPQDYEQYF.